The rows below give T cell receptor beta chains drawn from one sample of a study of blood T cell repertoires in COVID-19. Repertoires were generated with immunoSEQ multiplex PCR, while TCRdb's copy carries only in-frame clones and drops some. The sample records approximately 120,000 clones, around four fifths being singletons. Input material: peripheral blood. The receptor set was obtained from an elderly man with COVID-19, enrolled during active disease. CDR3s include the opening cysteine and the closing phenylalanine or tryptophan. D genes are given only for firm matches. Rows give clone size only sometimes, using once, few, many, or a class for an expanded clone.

CDR3nt: TGTGCCAGCAGCGAGCCGGGACAGGGGTCCTACGAGCAGTACTTC
CDR3aa: CASSEPGQGSYEQYF
d_gene: TRBD1
abundance: -
j_gene: TRBJ2-7
v_gene: TRBV9

CDR3nt: TGTGCCAGCAGCATCGGACTAGCGGGAGTGGAAGGGCAAGAGACCCAGTACTTC
CDR3aa: CASSIGLAGVEGQETQYF
d_gene: TRBD2
abundance: -
j_gene: TRBJ2-5
v_gene: TRBV9

CDR3nt: TGTGCCAGCAGCTTGGAAGGCGGGACCACTGAAGCTTTCTTT
CDR3aa: CASSLEGGTTEAFF
d_gene: -
abundance: -
j_gene: TRBJ1-1
v_gene: TRBV5-5

CDR3nt: TGTGCCAGCAGGCCGTGGGGGGGCCTTCTCTATGGCTACACCTTC
CDR3aa: CASRPWGGLLYGYTF
d_gene: -
abundance: -
j_gene: TRBJ1-2
v_gene: TRBV6-5

CDR3nt: TGTGCCAGCAGCTTGGCAGATTCACCCCTCCACTTT
CDR3aa: CASSLADSPLHF
d_gene: -
abundance: few
j_gene: TRBJ1-6
v_gene: TRBV7-9

CDR3nt: TGTGCCAGTAGTATCCTCAGGGGGACTAATGAAAAACTGTTTTTT
CDR3aa: CASSILRGTNEKLFF
d_gene: TRBD1
abundance: -
j_gene: TRBJ1-4
v_gene: TRBV19

CDR3nt: TGTGCCAGCAGCTTAGAACCCCAGACCTACAATGAGCAGTTCTTC
CDR3aa: CASSLEPQTYNEQFF
d_gene: -
abundance: few
j_gene: TRBJ2-1
v_gene: TRBV7-2

CDR3nt: TGTGCCAGCAGCGTAGTGGAGAGGGCGAGCATGAACACTGAAGCTTTCTTT
CDR3aa: CASSVVERASMNTEAFF
d_gene: -
abundance: -
j_gene: TRBJ1-1
v_gene: TRBV9

CDR3nt: TGTGCCAGCAGTGTTGGGGAGTGGTACCAAGAGACCCAGTACTTC
CDR3aa: CASSVGEWYQETQYF
d_gene: -
abundance: -
j_gene: TRBJ2-5
v_gene: TRBV25-1

CDR3nt: TGTGCCAGTAGTATAGGGGGCGGGGCCTACAATGAGCAGTTCTTC
CDR3aa: CASSIGGGAYNEQFF
d_gene: -
abundance: -
j_gene: TRBJ2-1
v_gene: TRBV19

CDR3nt: TGTGCCAGCAGCTTGGAACGGCAGGGGGCTAATTCACCCCTCCACTTT
CDR3aa: CASSLERQGANSPLHF
d_gene: TRBD1
abundance: -
j_gene: TRBJ1-6
v_gene: TRBV5-8

CDR3nt: TGTGCCAGCAGTCTAACCACGGAGGGCAGTGATGAGCAGTTCTTC
CDR3aa: CASSLTTEGSDEQFF
d_gene: -
abundance: once
j_gene: TRBJ2-1
v_gene: TRBV6-5

CDR3nt: TGTGCCAGCAGTCCCGACGGGTATGGCTACACCTTC
CDR3aa: CASSPDGYGYTF
d_gene: -
abundance: -
j_gene: TRBJ1-2
v_gene: TRBV6-5

CDR3nt: TGTGCCAGCAGTGAGTGGACAACCACAGATACGCAGTATTTT
CDR3aa: CASSEWTTTDTQYF
d_gene: -
abundance: -
j_gene: TRBJ2-3
v_gene: TRBV2

CDR3nt: TGTGCCAGCAGTCTCCAGCGACAGGGAGATCACTATGGCTACACCTTC
CDR3aa: CASSLQRQGDHYGYTF
d_gene: TRBD1
abundance: -
j_gene: TRBJ1-2
v_gene: TRBV5-4

CDR3nt: TGTGCCAGCAGTTACGGAGGGAACACTGAAGCTTTCTTT
CDR3aa: CASSYGGNTEAFF
d_gene: -
abundance: few
j_gene: TRBJ1-1
v_gene: TRBV6-6

CDR3nt: TGTGCCAGCAGCTTAGCTGCGGGAGGGATTGCCTACGAGCAGTACTTC
CDR3aa: CASSLAAGGIAYEQYF
d_gene: TRBD2
abundance: once
j_gene: TRBJ2-7
v_gene: TRBV7-2

CDR3nt: TGCAGCGCCCGACAGGGTAACCTAAACAATGAGCAGTTCTTC
CDR3aa: CSARQGNLNNEQFF
d_gene: TRBD1
abundance: -
j_gene: TRBJ2-1
v_gene: TRBV29-1

CDR3nt: TGTGCCAGCAGTCTACGTCCAGAGACCCAGTACTTC
CDR3aa: CASSLRPETQYF
d_gene: -
abundance: -
j_gene: TRBJ2-5
v_gene: TRBV2

CDR3nt: TGTGCCAGCAGTCTTCTAGCGGGAACTAGCACAGATACGCAGTATTTT
CDR3aa: CASSLLAGTSTDTQYF
d_gene: TRBD2
abundance: -
j_gene: TRBJ2-3
v_gene: TRBV28

CDR3nt: TGTGCCAGCAGCCCGGGAGCTAACACCGGGGAGCTGTTTTTT
CDR3aa: CASSPGANTGELFF
d_gene: -
abundance: -
j_gene: TRBJ2-2
v_gene: TRBV3-1/TRBV3-2

CDR3nt: TGTGCCAGCAGTTTCAGGGGCTACTCCTATAATTCACCCCTCCACTTT
CDR3aa: CASSFRGYSYNSPLHF
d_gene: -
abundance: -
j_gene: TRBJ1-6
v_gene: TRBV27

CDR3nt: TGTGCCAGCAGCTTACATGGTAGCGGGAGCGCTTACAATGAGCAGTTCTTC
CDR3aa: CASSLHGSGSAYNEQFF
d_gene: TRBD2
abundance: -
j_gene: TRBJ2-1
v_gene: TRBV7-9

CDR3nt: TGTGCCACCAGGGCCGGGAACTACAATGAGCAGTTCTTC
CDR3aa: CATRAGNYNEQFF
d_gene: -
abundance: few
j_gene: TRBJ2-1
v_gene: TRBV7-9

CDR3nt: TGTGCCAGCAGCTTCGCGGGGAACACCGGGGAGCTGTTTTTT
CDR3aa: CASSFAGNTGELFF
d_gene: -
abundance: -
j_gene: TRBJ2-2
v_gene: TRBV7-2

CDR3nt: TGTGCCAGCAGCGCAGGACTAGCGGGAGGACTTAGCACAGATACGCAGTATTTT
CDR3aa: CASSAGLAGGLSTDTQYF
d_gene: TRBD2
abundance: once
j_gene: TRBJ2-3
v_gene: TRBV3-1/TRBV3-2

CDR3nt: TGTGCCAGCAGAAAAGCGGGAAACTATGGCTACACCTTC
CDR3aa: CASRKAGNYGYTF
d_gene: -
abundance: -
j_gene: TRBJ1-2
v_gene: TRBV27

CDR3nt: TGTGCCATCAGTGAGACTAGCAGTACTAGCGGCTCCTACGAGCAGTACTTC
CDR3aa: CAISETSSTSGSYEQYF
d_gene: TRBD2
abundance: few
j_gene: TRBJ2-7
v_gene: TRBV10-3

CDR3nt: TGTGCCAGCAGTTATGGGGACAGGGACGAGCAGTACTTC
CDR3aa: CASSYGDRDEQYF
d_gene: TRBD1
abundance: -
j_gene: TRBJ2-7
v_gene: TRBV6-5

CDR3nt: TGTGCCAGCAGCCTAGGACAGGTTGTTGAAGCTTTCTTT
CDR3aa: CASSLGQVVEAFF
d_gene: TRBD1
abundance: few
j_gene: TRBJ1-1
v_gene: TRBV28

CDR3nt: TGTGCCAGCAAGGGACTAGCGGGGAGCGAGCAGTACTTC
CDR3aa: CASKGLAGSEQYF
d_gene: TRBD2
abundance: -
j_gene: TRBJ2-7
v_gene: TRBV13

CDR3nt: TGCAGCGTTGAACTGGGCGGGACCGGTACGCAGTATTTT
CDR3aa: CSVELGGTGTQYF
d_gene: -
abundance: many
j_gene: TRBJ2-3
v_gene: TRBV29-1

CDR3nt: TGTGCCAGCACCCTTAGCGGATACACAGATACGCAGTATTTT
CDR3aa: CASTLSGYTDTQYF
d_gene: -
abundance: -
j_gene: TRBJ2-3
v_gene: TRBV27

CDR3nt: TGTGCCAGTAGTATCCCGGGGACAGGGCGAACCGGGGAGCTGTTTTTT
CDR3aa: CASSIPGTGRTGELFF
d_gene: TRBD1
abundance: -
j_gene: TRBJ2-2
v_gene: TRBV19

CDR3nt: TGTGCCAGCAGCCAAGTAGGGACAAGACTCTACGAGCAGTACTTC
CDR3aa: CASSQVGTRLYEQYF
d_gene: -
abundance: once
j_gene: TRBJ2-7
v_gene: TRBV3-1/TRBV3-2

CDR3nt: TGTGCCAGCAGCCAAGATAGTAGCCTAGCGGGAGCACCAGATACGCAGTATTTT
CDR3aa: CASSQDSSLAGAPDTQYF
d_gene: TRBD2
abundance: few
j_gene: TRBJ2-3
v_gene: TRBV3-1/TRBV3-2

CDR3nt: TGTGCCAGCAGCAGCAACCCTAGCTACGAGCAGTACTTC
CDR3aa: CASSSNPSYEQYF
d_gene: -
abundance: -
j_gene: TRBJ2-7
v_gene: TRBV7-9

CDR3nt: TGTGCCAGCAGCCTCGGGACTAGCTACGAGCAGTACTTC
CDR3aa: CASSLGTSYEQYF
d_gene: TRBD2
abundance: -
j_gene: TRBJ2-7
v_gene: TRBV27

CDR3nt: TGCGCCAGCAGCTTGGCCCCACAGGGATCCGGGGCCAACGTCCTGACTTTC
CDR3aa: CASSLAPQGSGANVLTF
d_gene: -
abundance: -
j_gene: TRBJ2-6
v_gene: TRBV5-1

CDR3nt: TGCGCCAGCAGCCAAGATCGTGCAGGGCCGTACTATGGCTACACCTTC
CDR3aa: CASSQDRAGPYYGYTF
d_gene: -
abundance: -
j_gene: TRBJ1-2
v_gene: TRBV4-3

CDR3nt: TGTGCCAGTACAGTCACAGGGGCAGATACGCAGTATTTT
CDR3aa: CASTVTGADTQYF
d_gene: TRBD1
abundance: -
j_gene: TRBJ2-3
v_gene: TRBV19

CDR3nt: TGCAGCGTGGCCCCCTCAGCGGTGAGGGAGAACAATGAGCAGTTCTTC
CDR3aa: CSVAPSAVRENNEQFF
d_gene: -
abundance: -
j_gene: TRBJ2-1
v_gene: TRBV29-1

CDR3nt: TGTGCCAGCAGTTTGATTAGGGGACAGGGGGAAGAGAATTCACCCCTCCACTTT
CDR3aa: CASSLIRGQGEENSPLHF
d_gene: TRBD1
abundance: -
j_gene: TRBJ1-6
v_gene: TRBV28

CDR3nt: TGCGCCAGCAGCCACCTTGGACAGCTCAATCAGCCCCAGCATTTT
CDR3aa: CASSHLGQLNQPQHF
d_gene: -
abundance: -
j_gene: TRBJ1-5
v_gene: TRBV4-1

CDR3nt: TGTGCCAGCAGCTTAGGGGGGCTGGATGAGACCCAGTACTTC
CDR3aa: CASSLGGLDETQYF
d_gene: -
abundance: -
j_gene: TRBJ2-5
v_gene: TRBV11-3

CDR3nt: TGTGCCAGCAGCAGACTAGCGGGAGGTTACAATGAGCAGTTCTTC
CDR3aa: CASSRLAGGYNEQFF
d_gene: TRBD2
abundance: -
j_gene: TRBJ2-1
v_gene: TRBV7-9

CDR3nt: TGTGCCAGCAGTTTCCCTCTGCGGGAGCCCCTTTCCTACGAGCAGTACTTC
CDR3aa: CASSFPLREPLSYEQYF
d_gene: TRBD2
abundance: once
j_gene: TRBJ2-7
v_gene: TRBV28

CDR3nt: TGTGCCAGTAGTATCCAAGCCGGGACAGGGGTCGGCGGCACAGATACGCAGTATTTT
CDR3aa: CASSIQAGTGVGGTDTQYF
d_gene: TRBD1
abundance: -
j_gene: TRBJ2-3
v_gene: TRBV19

CDR3nt: TGTGCCAGCAGTACCACGGGGACAGGGGCCCACATTCAGTACTTC
CDR3aa: CASSTTGTGAHIQYF
d_gene: TRBD1
abundance: -
j_gene: TRBJ2-4
v_gene: TRBV28

CDR3nt: TGTGCCAGCAGCCTCGTGTCACAGGGGAACCTCTACGAGCAGTACTTC
CDR3aa: CASSLVSQGNLYEQYF
d_gene: TRBD1
abundance: -
j_gene: TRBJ2-7
v_gene: TRBV3-1/TRBV3-2

CDR3nt: TGTGCCAGCAGCTTCCTATCCGGAGGGCCTCTCGATGAGCAGTTCTTC
CDR3aa: CASSFLSGGPLDEQFF
d_gene: -
abundance: -
j_gene: TRBJ2-1
v_gene: TRBV5-4

CDR3nt: TGCAGCGTTGAAGATTTGGGCAGGGGACCCGAGATGAGCACTGAAGCTTTCTTT
CDR3aa: CSVEDLGRGPEMSTEAFF
d_gene: -
abundance: -
j_gene: TRBJ1-1
v_gene: TRBV29-1

CDR3nt: TGCGCCAGCAGCTTTGGTAGTAGCAGTCCGACCTATGGCTACACCTTC
CDR3aa: CASSFGSSSPTYGYTF
d_gene: -
abundance: -
j_gene: TRBJ1-2
v_gene: TRBV5-1